Shown below are 29 T cell receptor beta chains from a single sample sequenced in a study of blood T cell repertoires in COVID-19. Here immunoSEQ multiplex PCR was the method, and the copy in TCRdb shows in-frame clones only, minus some. The sample records roughly 280,000 clones, about nine tenths being singletons. The source material was peripheral blood. These receptors were obtained from a woman aged 30 to 39 with COVID-19, enrolled during active disease.

This sequence joins TRBV4-1 and TRBJ2-5, with D perhaps matching TRBD1 (7 bases). The germline V gene has CDR1 MGHRA and CDR2 YSYEKL. The CDR3 covers 12 residues. V lost 3 bases and J lost 13, with 15 bases in between. The CDR3 bases are TGCGCCAGCAGCCACCCCGCGGGACAGCCGTACTTC. This encodes CASSHPAGQPYF.

The genes are TRBV21-1 and TRBJ2-3; the D call of TRBD2 is as the table states it, not checked on the DNA. TRBV21-1 is labeled a pseudogene. There are 16 residues in the CDR3. The CDR3 DNA reads as TGTGCCAGCAGCAAGGGCGGGGAGTCACGCACAGATACGCAGTATTTT. Its protein is CASSKGGESRTDTQYF.

V gene TRBV7-6 combines with J gene TRBJ2-3; D uncertain. Germline V gene lookup returns CDR1 SGHVS and CDR2 FNYEAQ. The CDR3 extends over 12 amino acids. With 4 bases removed from V and 0 bases from J, the gap between germline ends came to 2 bases. The CDR3 region is CASSSSTDTQYF. The CDR3 DNA reads as TGTGCCAGCAGCTCAAGCACAGATACGCAGTATTTT.

In its sample, this clone was seen once. The chain links TRBV5-1 to TRBJ2-7; D is undetermined. Looked up from germline, CDR1 is SGHRS and CDR2 is YFSETQ. This CDR3 is 14 amino acids long. The germline V and J ends were trimmed by 1 base and 0 bases, with 8 bases remaining between them. DNA for the CDR3: TGCGCCAGCAGCTTGACAGCTCCCTCCTACGAGCAGTACTTC. Translating gives CASSLTAPSYEQYF.

The chain employs TRBV6-5 and TRBJ1-5; 7 bases line up with TRBD1. V shed 10 bases and J 6 bases; nucleotides not matched to a gene: 9. Germline V gene sequence: CDR1 MNHEY, CDR2 SVGAGI. The CDR3 consists of 13 residues. In nucleotides, the CDR3 is TGTGCCACCACCAGGGGGGCGGGTCAGCCCCAGCATTTT. As protein: CATTRGAGQPQHF.

The chain carries TRBV7-2 and TRBJ2-3; D remains ambiguous. V was shortened by 4 bases and J by 4 bases, with 3 bases between the two germline ends. Germline V gene data show CDR1 as SGHTA and CDR2 as FQGNSA. This CDR3 is 11 amino acids long. CDR3: CASSSSDTQYF. The CDR3, as DNA: TGTGCCAGCAGCTCATCAGATACGCAGTATTTT.

The gene calls are TRBV3-1 (or the pseudogene TRBV3-2) and TRBJ2-5, with a tentative D call TRBD1 (7 bases). The CDR3 consists of 15 residues. Germline V gives CDR1 LGHDT, CDR2 YNNKEL (reference sequence). Trimming cost V 2 bases and J 0 bases, with 10 bases left between them. The DNA of the CDR3 is TGTGCCAGCAGCCAATCAGGGGGGTACCAAGAGACCCAGTACTTC. As protein: CASSQSGGYQETQYF.

The chain recombines TRBV7-2 with TRBJ2-5; D gene uncertain. V was trimmed by 2 bases and J by 5 bases, leaving 3 bases between them. CDR3 size: 11 residues. CDR1 and CDR2 (germline): SGHTA, FQGNSA. In DNA, the CDR3 is TGTGCCAGCAGCTTATCTGAGACCCAGTACTTC. It encodes CASSLSETQYF.

The chain carries TRBV20-1 and TRBJ2-1; 9 nucleotides align to TRBD2. This CDR3 is built from 14 residues. The V segment lost 3 bases and the J segment 4 bases; nucleotides outside the gene matches: 4. Per the germline V gene, CDR1 is DFQATT and CDR2 is SNEGSKA (reference sequence). CDR3 amino acids: CSASWLAGYNEQFF. The CDR3, as DNA: TGCAGTGCTAGTTGGCTAGCGGGGTACAATGAGCAGTTCTTC.

The V gene is TRBV6-5, the J gene TRBJ2-1, with 8 bases aligning to TRBD2. CDR1 is MNHEY and CDR2 is SVGAGI in the germline V gene. The J segment lost 13 bases and the V segment lost 5 bases, leaving 10 bases of the junction unmatched. This CDR3 comprises 13 residues. The CDR3 sequence: CASSTPGGIEQFF. CDR3 bases: TGTGCCAGCAGTACCCCGGGGGGGATTGAACAGTTCTTC.

The chain joins TRBV20-1 to TRBJ2-2; TRBD2 aligns across 11 bases. CDR1 is DFQATT, CDR2 SNEGSKA, per germline (reference sequence). This CDR3 region has 15 residues. V shed 3 bases, J shed 8 bases, and the junction held 8 bases outside the gene matches. Written as DNA, the CDR3 is TGCAGTGCTAGTCCCACTAGCGGGAGAGGGGGGGAGCTGTTTTTT. Encoded protein: CSASPTSGRGGELFF.

This chain joins TRBV7-2 and TRBJ2-5, with 12 bases lining up with TRBD2. This CDR3 has 17 residues. CDR1 and CDR2 from the germline V gene are SGHTA and FQGNSA. Germline trimming cut 4 bases from V and 2 bases from J; bases unmatched to any gene: 8. The CDR3 DNA sequence: TGTGCCAGCAGCTACAACTTAGGACTAGCGGGGCAAGAGACCCAGTACTTC. This codes for CASSYNLGLAGQETQYF.

The chain carries TRBV19 and TRBJ1-2; D is uncertain. In germline, CDR1 is LNHDA, CDR2 SQIVND (reference sequence). The V end was cut by 8 bases, the J end by 0 bases, with 7 bases between. This CDR3 comprises 12 residues. CDR3 amino acids: CASGGANYGYTF. The CDR3 nucleotides read TGTGCCAGTGGTGGAGCTAACTATGGCTACACCTTC.

As concerns this clone: Other DNA sequences from this sample encode an identical CDR3 as well. The CDR3 bases are TGTGCCAGCAGTTTTGGAACAGGGGGCTACGAGCAGTACTTC. Translation: CASSFGTGGYEQYF. The chain is built from TRBV28 and TRBJ2-7, with TRBD1 identical over 8 bases. CDR3 length: 14 residues. V lost 3 bases, J lost 3 bases, and 4 bases stayed unmatched. The germline V gene encodes CDR1 MDHEN and CDR2 SYDVKM. The variable domain in full, completed from reference TRBV28 and TRBJ2-7, reads DVKVTQSSRYLVKRTGEKVFLECVQDMDHENMFWYRQDPGLGLRLIYFSYDVKMKEKGDIPEGYSVSREKKERFSLILESASTNQTSMYLCASSFGTGGYEQYFGPGTRLTVT.

This rearrangement joins TRBV5-6 to TRBJ1-3; possible D gene TRBD1, 5 bases. Trimming shortened V by 2 bases and J by 5 bases, and 11 bases separated the two germline ends. The CDR3 runs to 14 residues. Germline CDR1 SGHDT, CDR2 YYEEEE. For the CDR3, the DNA is TGTGCCAGCAGCTTCAAGGGGACTAGAAACACCATATATTTT. It encodes CASSFKGTRNTIYF.

The chain has TRBV11-3 and TRBJ2-2, with D perhaps TRBD2 (5 bases). CDR3 length: 12 residues. Trimming took off 5 bases at V and 6 bases at J, with 7 bases between the two ends. The germline V gene has CDR1 SGHNT and CDR2 YENEEA. The DNA for the CDR3 is TGTGCCAGCAGCCGGGGTGCCGGGGAGCTGTTTTTT. This sequence encodes CASSRGAGELFF.

The V and J genes are TRBV7-9 and TRBJ2-3; a weak D match, TRBD1 (5 bases). Germline V gene sequence: CDR1 SEHNR, CDR2 FQNEAQ (reference sequence). Trimming cost V 5 bases and J 0 bases, with 9 bases left between them. There are 14 residues in the CDR3. CDR3 loop: CASSPRQSTDTQYF. CDR3 DNA sequence: TGTGCCAGCAGCCCACGACAGAGCACAGATACGCAGTATTTT.

The V gene is TRBV6-1, the J gene TRBJ1-4; D unclear. Trimming cost V 1 base and J 8 bases, with 11 bases left between them. Germline loops: CDR1 MNHNS, CDR2 SASEGT. The CDR3 contains 14 residues. As DNA, the CDR3 is TGTGCCAGCAGTGAAGGCGGGGTAGGGGAAAAACTGTTTTTT. Translation: CASSEGGVGEKLFF.

This clone was found once. The V and J genes are TRBV9 and TRBJ2-7; 11 bases line up with TRBD2. CDR3 size: 16 residues. In germline, CDR1 is SGDLS, CDR2 YYNGEE. The trim removed 1 base at V and 7 bases at J, leaving 10 bases unmatched. The CDR3 sequence is CASSVSRLAGMEEQYF. CDR3 DNA sequence: TGTGCCAGCAGCGTATCCAGACTAGCGGGAATGGAGGAGCAGTACTTC.

The chain combines TRBV2 with TRBJ2-3; D perhaps matches TRBD2 (7 bases). Per the germline V gene, CDR1 is SNHLY and CDR2 is FYNNEI. The V gene lost 5 bases and the J gene lost 8 bases, with 23 bases spanning the gap. CDR3 length: 16 amino acids. The CDR3 protein is CASSFRGGAASGTQYF. CDR3 nucleotides: TGTGCCAGCAGTTTCCGTGGGGGGGCAGCCTCGGGTACGCAGTATTTT.

This CDR3 reads CAWAPPSSYYGYTF. Written as DNA, the CDR3 is TGTGCCTGGGCCCCCCCCAGTTCCTACTATGGCTACACCTTC. The V and J genes are TRBV30 and TRBJ1-2; no reliable D call. Trimming pared 5 bases from V and 3 bases from J, leaving 16 bases between. Germline CDR1 is GTSNPN and CDR2 is SVGIG (reference sequence). The CDR3 has 14 amino acids.

This clone is a singleton in its sample. The chain links TRBV16 to TRBJ2-6, with D perhaps matching TRBD1 (6 bases). V lost 4 bases, J lost 0 bases, and 10 bases lay in between. CDR1 is KGHSY, CDR2 FQNENV, per germline. This CDR3 is built from 16 residues. The CDR3 loop reads CASSRDTTSGANVLTF. The CDR3 nucleotides are TGTGCCAGCAGCCGGGACACCACCTCTGGGGCCAACGTCCTGACTTTC.

This clone showed up just a few times. The rearrangement joins TRBV2 to TRBJ1-2, with D unresolved. The CDR3 covers 13 residues. Germline CDR1 reads SNHLY; CDR2 reads FYNNEI. V was clipped by 3 bases and J by 4 bases, with 9 bases between them. The CDR3 DNA reads as TGTGCCAGCAGTGAGTCCGGGGTCTATGGCTACACCTTC. It codes for CASSESGVYGYTF. Using reference TRBV2 and TRBJ1-2 for the parts outside the CDR3, the full variable domain is EPEVTQTPSHQVTQMGQEVILRCVPISNHLYFYWYRQILGQKVEFLVSFYNNEISEKSEIFDDQFSVERPDGSNFTLKIRSTKLEDSAMYFCASSESGVYGYTFGSGTRLTVV.

The gene calls are TRBV18 and TRBJ2-5, with 7 bases lining up with TRBD1. The trim removed 0 bases at V and 6 bases at J, leaving 10 bases unmatched. CDR1 is KGHSH, CDR2 LQKENI, per germline. The CDR3 runs 16 residues. CDR3 sequence reads: CASSPPGPLDRQTQYF. The DNA for the CDR3 is TGTGCCAGCTCACCACCCGGACCCTTGGACAGGCAGACCCAGTACTTC. Looking up the rest from reference TRBV18 and TRBJ2-5 gives the full variable domain: NAGVMQNPRHLVRRRGQEARLRCSPMKGHSHVYWYRQLPEEGLKFMVYLQKENIIDESGMPKERFSAEFPKEGPSILRIQQVVRGDSAAYFCASSPPGPLDRQTQYFGPGTRLLVL.

This clone was found once. V is TRBV9 and J is TRBJ1-3, with a possible D match to TRBD1 (5 bases). Germline CDR1 SGDLS, CDR2 YYNGEE. There are 15 residues in the CDR3. Trimming shortened V by 4 bases and J by 0 bases, and 11 bases separated the two germline ends. The CDR3 bases are TGTGCCAGCAGCTGGGACGGGGGCTCTGGAAACACCATATATTTT. It specifies CASSWDGGSGNTIYF.

This sequence joins TRBV19 and TRBJ2-7; D is possibly TRBD1 (5 bases). V was clipped by 2 bases and J by 2 bases, with 10 bases between them. CDR3 length equals 14 residues. CDR1 is LNHDA and CDR2 is SQIVND in the germline V gene (reference sequence). The CDR3 sequence: CASSIQGLPYEQYF. The CDR3, as DNA: TGTGCCAGTAGTATACAGGGTTTGCCCTACGAGCAGTACTTC.

The V gene is TRBV7-9, the J gene TRBJ2-1, with D maybe TRBD2 (6 bases). Deletions cut 6 bases from V and 0 bases from J, with 18 bases between. Germline assignment: CDR1 SEHNR and CDR2 FQNEAQ (reference sequence). CDR3 length: 17 residues. CDR3 sequence reads: CASRLITGRSSYNEQFF. CDR3 nucleotides: TGTGCCAGCAGATTAATAACGGGGAGGAGCTCCTACAATGAGCAGTTCTTC.

Here the CDR3 DNA reads TGTGCCAGCAGCCAAGAAGGGAGTTCCGTTCGGGCAGATACGCAGTATTTT. Protein: CASSQEGSSVRADTQYF. The chain couples TRBV4-2 to TRBJ2-3, with a possible D match to TRBD2 (5 bases). V was trimmed by 0 bases and J by 4 bases, leaving 17 bases between them. This CDR3 is built from 17 residues. Germline V gives CDR1 LGHNA, CDR2 YNFKEQ.

DNA of the CDR3: TGTGCCTGGAGTGTACTCCGAGGTCGCAATCAGCCCCAGCATTTT. Translation gives CAWSVLRGRNQPQHF. The chain carries TRBV30 and TRBJ1-5; D gene uncertain. Germline values: CDR1 GTSNPN, CDR2 SVGIG (reference sequence). CDR3 size: 15 residues. The ends were cut back, 0 bases at V and 2 bases at J, with 11 bases in the middle.